The rows below give T cell receptor beta chains drawn from one sample of a study of shared clonotypes between healthy human individuals. TCRdb's table, derived via immunoSEQ multiplex PCR, lists solely in-frame clones and lacks some. The sample consists of more than 2 million clones, about 95% of them appearing once. Sequencing was done on a sample of naive CD8+ T cells sorted from blood. These TCRs come from a man aged 18 to 35 in good health. Both conserved end residues are part of each CDR3. A D gene is named only where the DNA matches it firmly. A row's size may be missing; if present it is once, few, many or a size class.

v_call: TRBV5-1; clone_size: .; j_call: TRBJ2-7; d_call: TRBD2; cdr3_nt: TGCGCCAGCAGCTCGGCCTCTAGCGGGGGCCCTTACGAGCAGTACTTC; cdr3_aa: CASSSASSGGPYEQYF
v_call: TRBV29-1; clone_size: once; j_call: TRBJ2-5; d_call: .; cdr3_nt: TGCAGCGTTGATAGGGTCCACCCGGAACCTGCCCATCCACAAGAGACCCAGTACTTC; cdr3_aa: CSVDRVHPEPAHPQETQYF
v_call: TRBV5-6; clone_size: .; j_call: TRBJ2-1; d_call: TRBD1; cdr3_nt: TGTGCCAGCAGCTTGTGGACAGGGTTTAATGAGCAGTTCTTC; cdr3_aa: CASSLWTGFNEQFF
v_call: TRBV2; clone_size: .; j_call: TRBJ2-5; d_call: .; cdr3_nt: TGTGCCAGCAGCTTATTCTCAAAGGGGCAGCCCTTCCAAGAGACCCAGTACTTC; cdr3_aa: CASSLFSKGQPFQETQYF
v_call: TRBV7-2; clone_size: .; j_call: TRBJ2-7; d_call: .; cdr3_nt: TGTGCCAGCAGCTTAGATTACCACGAGCAGTACTTC; cdr3_aa: CASSLDYHEQYF
v_call: TRBV27; clone_size: .; j_call: TRBJ2-7; d_call: .; cdr3_nt: TGTGCCAGCAGTTTCCCAGCGACAGGATTGGACTACGAGCAGTACTTC; cdr3_aa: CASSFPATGLDYEQYF
v_call: TRBV14; clone_size: .; j_call: TRBJ2-7; d_call: .; cdr3_nt: TGTGCCAGCAGCCAAGTCGACCGAGCCTACGAGCAGTACTTC; cdr3_aa: CASSQVDRAYEQYF
v_call: TRBV7-9; clone_size: .; j_call: TRBJ2-3; d_call: TRBD1; cdr3_nt: TGTGCCAGCAGCATTGGGACAGGGGAGGCAGATACGCAGTATTTT; cdr3_aa: CASSIGTGEADTQYF
v_call: TRBV13; clone_size: .; j_call: TRBJ1-4; d_call: .; cdr3_nt: TGTGCCAGCAGCTCCACCACCGCGGAACCTGCCGAAAAACTGTTTTTT; cdr3_aa: CASSSTTAEPAEKLFF
v_call: TRBV4-1; clone_size: .; j_call: TRBJ2-2; d_call: .; cdr3_nt: TGCGCCAGCAGCTGGCGAGGGGCTGACCCTATGAACACCGGGGAGCTGTTTTTT; cdr3_aa: CASSWRGADPMNTGELFF
v_call: TRBV7-9; clone_size: once; j_call: TRBJ2-7; d_call: .; cdr3_nt: TGTGCCAGCAGCCAGACATTGTCCTACGAGCAGTACTTC; cdr3_aa: CASSQTLSYEQYF
v_call: TRBV18; clone_size: .; j_call: TRBJ1-1; d_call: TRBD1; cdr3_nt: TGTGCCAGCTCTACCACCCGGGACAGGCCCCTCTCGGGGGAGGCTTTCTTT; cdr3_aa: CASSTTRDRPLSGEAFF
v_call: TRBV29-1; clone_size: once; j_call: TRBJ2-1; d_call: .; cdr3_nt: TGCAGCGCCTTTAGGGAGGTCAGCTACAATGAGCAGTTCTTC; cdr3_aa: CSAFREVSYNEQFF
v_call: TRBV7-8; clone_size: .; j_call: TRBJ2-5; d_call: .; cdr3_nt: TGTGCCAGAGAGATACAGCTACAAGAGACCCAGTACTTC; cdr3_aa: CAREIQLQETQYF
v_call: TRBV4-1; clone_size: .; j_call: TRBJ2-7; d_call: TRBD2; cdr3_nt: TGCGCCAGCAGCCTACCCCTGACTAGCGGGAACTACGAGCAGTACTTC; cdr3_aa: CASSLPLTSGNYEQYF
v_call: TRBV4-3; clone_size: .; j_call: TRBJ2-7; d_call: .; cdr3_nt: TGCGCCAGCAGCCAAGTAGCGACCTACTCCTACGAGCAGTACTTC; cdr3_aa: CASSQVATYSYEQYF
v_call: TRBV18; clone_size: .; j_call: TRBJ1-6; d_call: TRBD1; cdr3_nt: TGTGCCAGCTCACCAAGTACGGGACAGACCCTTGCCCTCCACTTT; cdr3_aa: CASSPSTGQTLALHF
v_call: TRBV7-2; clone_size: .; j_call: TRBJ2-7; d_call: .; cdr3_nt: TGTGCCAGCAGCTTAGTGCGGGCGCCCTCCTACGAGCAGTACTTC; cdr3_aa: CASSLVRAPSYEQYF
v_call: TRBV9; clone_size: .; j_call: TRBJ1-6; d_call: .; cdr3_nt: TGTGCCAGCAGCCCCGAGGGCCAGGGATCTACCCTCCACTTT; cdr3_aa: CASSPEGQGSTLHF
v_call: TRBV21-1; clone_size: .; j_call: TRBJ2-7; d_call: .; cdr3_nt: TGTGCCAGCAGCGGGCCGACCAGAAAACCCTACTACGAGCAGTACTTC; cdr3_aa: CASSGPTRKPYYEQYF
v_call: TRBV28; clone_size: .; j_call: TRBJ2-7; d_call: .; cdr3_nt: TGTGCCACAAGATCCCAACTGGCCTACGAGCAGTACTTC; cdr3_aa: CATRSQLAYEQYF
v_call: TRBV9; clone_size: .; j_call: TRBJ1-6; d_call: .; cdr3_nt: TGTGCCAGCAGCGAGCAGGGTCTTGCGCCACCCCTCCACTTT; cdr3_aa: CASSEQGLAPPLHF
v_call: TRBV4-3; clone_size: .; j_call: TRBJ2-5; d_call: TRBD2; cdr3_nt: TGCGCCAGCAGCCAAGCGCTAGCGGGAGGGCCGGGGACCCAGTACTTC; cdr3_aa: CASSQALAGGPGTQYF
v_call: TRBV19; clone_size: .; j_call: TRBJ1-1; d_call: .; cdr3_nt: TGTGCCAGTATGGGGGTGGAGAACACTGAAGCTTTCTTT; cdr3_aa: CASMGVENTEAFF
v_call: TRBV10-2; clone_size: .; j_call: TRBJ2-7; d_call: TRBD1; cdr3_nt: TGCGCCAGCAGGGGGACAGGGGCAACTTACGAGCAGTACTTC; cdr3_aa: CASRGTGATYEQYF
v_call: TRBV4-1; clone_size: .; j_call: TRBJ2-7; d_call: TRBD2; cdr3_nt: TGCGCCAGCAGCCAAGGTCCCCCAGGTAGCGGGATTTCCTACGAGCAGTACTTC; cdr3_aa: CASSQGPPGSGISYEQYF
v_call: TRBV9; clone_size: .; j_call: TRBJ2-5; d_call: TRBD2; cdr3_nt: TGTGCCAGCAGCCCAACTAGCGGGAACGGGGGAGAGACCCAGTACTTC; cdr3_aa: CASSPTSGNGGETQYF
v_call: TRBV7-9; clone_size: .; j_call: TRBJ1-3; d_call: .; cdr3_nt: TGTGCCAGCAGCACACAGGGCACCATATATTTT; cdr3_aa: CASSTQGTIYF
v_call: TRBV10-3; clone_size: .; j_call: TRBJ2-1; d_call: TRBD1; cdr3_nt: TGTGCCATCAGCCCCAGACAGGGGTTCGATGAGCAGTTCTTC; cdr3_aa: CAISPRQGFDEQFF
v_call: TRBV7-9; clone_size: .; j_call: TRBJ2-2; d_call: TRBD1; cdr3_nt: TGTGCCAGTACCGGGACAGGGGACACCGGGGAGCTGTTTTTT; cdr3_aa: CASTGTGDTGELFF
v_call: TRBV19; clone_size: .; j_call: TRBJ1-2; d_call: TRBD1; cdr3_nt: TGTGCCACCCGCGACAGGGGGTATGGGGGGTATGGCTACACCTTC; cdr3_aa: CATRDRGYGGYGYTF
v_call: TRBV7-2; clone_size: .; j_call: TRBJ2-2; d_call: .; cdr3_nt: TGTGCCACCCCTCGGGCGCGGGAGCTGTTTTTT; cdr3_aa: CATPRARELFF
v_call: TRBV4-1; clone_size: .; j_call: TRBJ1-2; d_call: TRBD1; cdr3_nt: TGCGCCAGCAGCTTTATAATGAGGCAGGGGGGAGGCTATGGCTACACCTTC; cdr3_aa: CASSFIMRQGGGYGYTF
v_call: TRBV9; clone_size: .; j_call: TRBJ2-3; d_call: TRBD2; cdr3_nt: TGTGCCAGCAGCGTAGTAGCGGGGGGGCCGGATACGCAGTATTTT; cdr3_aa: CASSVVAGGPDTQYF
v_call: TRBV4-1; clone_size: .; j_call: TRBJ1-1; d_call: .; cdr3_nt: TGCGCCAGCAGCCAAAGACCAGGAGAGGACACTGAAGCTTTCTTT; cdr3_aa: CASSQRPGEDTEAFF
v_call: TRBV11-2; clone_size: .; j_call: TRBJ2-3; d_call: .; cdr3_nt: TGTGCCAGCAGCTTAGGAACGGGGGATGCAGATACGCAGTATTTT; cdr3_aa: CASSLGTGDADTQYF
v_call: TRBV5-6; clone_size: .; j_call: TRBJ1-2; d_call: .; cdr3_nt: TGTGCCAGCAGCTTGGGTCACCTCTATGGCTACACCTTC; cdr3_aa: CASSLGHLYGYTF
v_call: TRBV12-5; clone_size: once; j_call: TRBJ2-3; d_call: TRBD1; cdr3_nt: TGTGCTAGTGGGCGGACAGGGAGGACAGATACGCAGTATTTT; cdr3_aa: CASGRTGRTDTQYF
v_call: TRBV6-1; clone_size: .; j_call: TRBJ2-3; d_call: .; cdr3_nt: TGTGCCAGCAACCCCCGTCGTTACCCAGATACGCAGTATTTT; cdr3_aa: CASNPRRYPDTQYF
v_call: TRBV29-1; clone_size: .; j_call: TRBJ2-7; d_call: TRBD1; cdr3_nt: TGCAGCGGTGCCGAGACAGGGGTTTCCTACGAGCAGTACTTC; cdr3_aa: CSGAETGVSYEQYF
v_call: TRBV4-1; clone_size: .; j_call: TRBJ2-3; d_call: TRBD1; cdr3_nt: TGCGCCAGCAGCCCAGACAGGGAAGATACGCAGTATTTT; cdr3_aa: CASSPDREDTQYF
v_call: TRBV27; clone_size: .; j_call: TRBJ2-7; d_call: TRBD1; cdr3_nt: TGTGCCAGCAGTTTTTTGTCCGCGACAGGGATCTACGAGCAGTACTTC; cdr3_aa: CASSFLSATGIYEQYF